The 13 T cell receptor beta chains given below trace back to one sample, sequenced in a study of blood T cells in healthy people across ages. Combining a sample-barcoded 5' primer with a J-beta primer mix, a second PCR ran for roughly 7 to 12 cycles. TCRdb reprocessed the 5' RACE reads via MiXCR and lists one record per CDR3 protein. The table includes about a million distinct CDR3 sequences, roughly 43% detected once. The specimen was blood. Receptors were obtained from a man aged 30 to 39 in good health.

The chain employs TRBV20-1 and TRBJ1-1; no firm D call. V was shortened by 3 bases and J by 4 bases, with 9 bases between the two germline ends. CDR3 length: 12 amino acids. The germline V gene has CDR1 DFQATT and CDR2 SNEGSKA (reference sequence). CDR3 amino acids: CSASFPATEAFF. The CDR3 DNA reads TGCAGTGCTAGCTTCCCGGCCACTGAAGCTTTCTTT.

V gene TRBV27 combines with J gene TRBJ2-4, with TRBD2 matching 12 bases. The CDR3 runs 19 residues. Germline CDR1 reads MNHEY; CDR2 reads SMNVEV (reference sequence). The V and J ends lost 5 bases and 1 base, in that order; junction bases with no gene match: 12. The DNA for the CDR3 is TGTGCCAGCAGTCCGCGACTAGCGGGAGAACCGTTGGCCAAAAACATTCAGTACTTC. Its translation is CASSPRLAGEPLAKNIQYF.

The chain couples TRBV6-5 to TRBJ2-5; TRBD1 might be the D (5 bases). Germline CDR1 and CDR2: MNHEY and SVGAGI. The V end lost 9 bases, the J end lost 3 bases, and 8 bases lay between the germline ends. The CDR3 extends over 11 amino acids. The CDR3 spells CASRGKETQYF. The CDR3 DNA follows: TGTGCCAGTAGGGGTAAAGAGACCCAGTACTTC.

The V gene is TRBV7-8, the J gene TRBJ1-5; weak D call: TRBD1 (6 bases). From germline, CDR1 is SGHVS and CDR2 FQNEAQ. This CDR3 is built from 16 residues. Trimming cost V 6 bases and J 4 bases, with 19 bases left between them. The CDR3 here is CASRANTGTLNQPQHF. DNA of the CDR3: TGTGCCAGCAGAGCTAATACCGGGACACTGAATCAGCCCCAGCATTTT.

In regard to this clonotype: The junction and the germline gene differ at one end; a read error may be behind it. The rearrangement uses TRBV9 and TRBJ2-7; 9 bases line up with TRBD1. Germline values: CDR1 SGDLS, CDR2 YYNGEE. The CDR3 totals 14 residues. The CDR3 is CASSVGDRENEQYF. The CDR3 region has the DNA TGTGCCAGTAGCGTGGGGGACAGGGAGAATGAGCAGTACTTC.

Only one count was recorded for this clonotype. The chain carries TRBV4-2 and TRBJ2-7, with TRBD2 identical over 9 bases. Germline V CDR1 and CDR2: LGHNA, YNFKEQ. Germline trimming cut 1 base from V and 6 bases from J; bases unmatched to any gene: 7. The CDR3 is 15 residues long. CDR3 sequence: CASSQGLAAPCEQYF. The CDR3 DNA is TGTGCCAGCAGCCAAGGACTAGCGGCCCCCTGCGAGCAGTACTTC.

The chain is built from TRBV30 and TRBJ2-7; D is perhaps TRBD2 (6 bases). This CDR3 is built from 11 residues. The germline V and J ends were trimmed by 2 bases and 8 bases, with 10 bases remaining between them. Germline assignment: CDR1 GTSNPN and CDR2 SVGIG (reference sequence). The CDR3 region is CAWSRLDQQYF. CDR3 nucleotide sequence: TGTGCCTGGAGTCGACTAGACCAGCAGTACTTC.

This clonotype was seen a few times. The chain employs TRBV25-1 and TRBJ2-5; perhaps TRBD1 as D (5 bases). The CDR3 contains 14 residues. In germline, CDR1 is MGHDK, CDR2 SYGVNS. V lost 4 bases and J 6 bases, leaving 15 bases between the germline ends. The CDR3, as DNA: TGTGCCAGCAGTGGCACAGGAGTTGCGCAGACCCAGTACTTC. As protein: CASSGTGVAQTQYF.

The chain joins TRBV27 to TRBJ1-4, with D possibly matching TRBD1 (6 bases). The V and J ends lost 7 bases and 8 bases respectively, with 20 bases between them. The germline V gene has CDR1 MNHEY and CDR2 SMNVEV (reference sequence). The CDR3 runs 15 residues. CDR3 amino acids: CASTLRGGVMEKLFF. The CDR3 nucleotides are TGTGCCAGCACCTTACGAGGGGGTGTTATGGAAAAACTGTTTTTT.

The J gene is TRBJ1-1, the V gene TRBV29-1, with D perhaps matching TRBD1 (5 bases). V lost 6 bases and J lost 5, with 13 bases in between. The germline CDR1 and CDR2 sequences are SQVTM and ANQGSEA. The CDR3 covers 12 residues. CDR3 sequence: CSVKAGGTEAFF. The CDR3 DNA reads as TGCAGCGTCAAGGCGGGGGGGACTGAAGCTTTCTTT.

This clonotype was counted a few times. The chain couples TRBV3-1 to TRBJ1-4; 9 bases are shared with TRBD1. The V gene end was trimmed by 0 bases and the J gene end by 7 bases; junction bases not matched to a gene: 9. CDR3 length: 17 residues. CDR1 is LGHDT and CDR2 is YNNKEL in the germline V gene (reference sequence). In nucleotides, the CDR3 is TGTGCCAGCAGCCAAGATACAACGCGGGACAGGGCTGAAAAACTGTTTTTT. Its protein product is CASSQDTTRDRAEKLFF.

The DNA for the CDR3 is TGTGCCAGCAGCTTAGCGCTTACAGGGGTCGAGCAGTACTTC. Its translation: CASSLALTGVEQYF. The V call is TRBV7-9, the J call TRBJ2-7; 7 bases map to TRBD1. CDR3 length: 14 residues. Per the germline V gene, CDR1 is SEHNR and CDR2 is FQNEAQ (reference sequence). Trimming cost V 0 bases and J 6 bases; bases outside gene matches: 5. Drawing the rest from reference TRBV7-9 and TRBJ2-7, the complete variable domain is DTGVSQNPRHKITKRGQNVTFRCDPISEHNRLYWYRQTLGQGPEFLTYFQNEAQLEKSRLLSDRFSAERPKGSFSTLEIQRTEQGDSAMYLCASSLALTGVEQYFGPGTRLTVT.

This clonotype was counted only a few times. The chain is built from TRBV10-3 and TRBJ1-5, with 12 bases that match TRBD1. The length of the CDR3 is 18 residues. After removal of 6 bases from V and 6 bases from J, the junction contained 15 bases not matched to a gene. Germline V gene lookup returns CDR1 ENHRY and CDR2 SYGVKD. The CDR3 sequence: CAIRRSPGTGGEAQPQHF. DNA of the CDR3: TGTGCCATCAGGCGTTCTCCCGGGACAGGGGGCGAAGCTCAGCCCCAGCATTTT.